This T cell receptor beta chain appears in the sequencing data of a study of blood T cell repertoires in COVID-19 (TCRdb year 2020). In terms of the full investigation: The collaborator samples originated in the United States, Italy and Spain and spanned the acute and convalescent phases of COVID-19. Where available, HLA class I and class II types were obtained from metadata supplied by the sample provider rather than from assay-based typing. Nearly every sample came with metadata listing a de-identified subject ID, COVID-19 status, age in years and sex. Subjects who had been exposed to COVID-19, were actively infected with it, or had recovered from it provided the deeply sampled blood TCRbeta repertoires that made up the dataset. A freely available public database, intended as a resource for researchers studying the immune response to SARS-CoV-2, is where the repertoires were released. The material from the prospective study consisted of cDNA or gDNA derived from T cells, B-cell-depleted T cells, or PBMCs. Samples came from the ongoing ImmuneRACE study (first 160 participants) plus 1,254 subjects from 6 global collaborators. The research as a whole found: Clinical and demographic metadata were provided uncurated, with the amount varying by source and participant.

TCRbeta CDR3 regions were amplified from genomic DNA using the immunoSEQ Assay, a bias-controlled multiplex PCR. The original methods were these. The number of nucleated cells in each sample was estimated from the amplification of reference gene primers within the assay. To quantify the absolute abundance of each unique TCRbeta CDR3 rearrangement, sequence reads were collapsed and filtered. For each sample, productive Simpson clonality was calculated by taking the square root of Simpson's diversity index across productive rearrangements. The immuneACCESS repertoire file appears here via TCRdb, limited to in-frame rearrangements. These files lack a portion of the clones; in checked studies, under half of the deficit traces to unresolved V genes, and the cause of the others is not known. Clone size and the V and J calls come from that table; the DNA yielded D and trimming. Across this sample there are roughly 120,000 clones, with around 84% seen only once. The ten top clones hold about 7.3% of the sample.

A note on this clone: No antigen is known for it. No much larger clone exists at a distance of one base, and base qualities are not known.

The collaborating institutions used their own protocols to collect whole blood in K2EDTA tubes. For TCRbeta analysis, collaborator samples were shipped as frozen whole blood, as isolated PBMCs, or as DNA extracted from either sample type. The sample consisted of peripheral blood. This TCR was sampled from a woman in her thirties or forties with acute or convalescent COVID-19.

This receptor has the CDR3 CASSKTGNEQFF. In nucleotides, the sequence is TGTGCCAGCAGTAAAACAGGGAATGAGCAGTTCTTC. The sequence is built from TRBV7-2 and TRBJ2-1; D gene: possibly TRBD1, on 6 matching bases. Counted from cysteine to phenylalanine, this CDR3 has 12 amino acids. The retained sequence is limited to the CDR3, 36 bases, with the frame set at the first base. Cut back by 6 bases and 7 bases, the V and J ends lie 10 bases apart. The germline V gene provides CDR1 SGHTA and CDR2 FQGNSA.